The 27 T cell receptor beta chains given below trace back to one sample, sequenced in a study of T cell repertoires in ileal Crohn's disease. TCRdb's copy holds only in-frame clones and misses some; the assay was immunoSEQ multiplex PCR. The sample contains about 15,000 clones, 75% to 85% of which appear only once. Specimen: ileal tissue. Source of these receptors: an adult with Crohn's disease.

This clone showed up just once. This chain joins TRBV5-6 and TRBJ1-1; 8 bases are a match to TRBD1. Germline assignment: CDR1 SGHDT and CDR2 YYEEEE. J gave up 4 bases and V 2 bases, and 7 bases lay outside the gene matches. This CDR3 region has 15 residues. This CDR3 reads CASSFPTGVGTEAFF. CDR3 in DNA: TGTGCCAGCAGCTTCCCGACAGGGGTTGGCACTGAAGCTTTCTTT. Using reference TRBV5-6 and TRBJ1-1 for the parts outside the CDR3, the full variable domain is DAGVTQSPTHLIKTRGQQVTLRCSPKSGHDTVSWYQQALGQGPQFIFQYYEEEERQRGNFPDRFSGHQFPNYSSELNVNALLLGDSALYLCASSFPTGVGTEAFFGQGTRLTVV.

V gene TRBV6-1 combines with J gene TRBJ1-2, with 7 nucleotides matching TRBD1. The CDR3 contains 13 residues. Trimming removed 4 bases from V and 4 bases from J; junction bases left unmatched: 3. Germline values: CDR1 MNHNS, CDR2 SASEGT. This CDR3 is CASSVDRVYGYTF. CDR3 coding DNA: TGTGCCAGCAGTGTCGACAGGGTCTATGGCTACACCTTC.

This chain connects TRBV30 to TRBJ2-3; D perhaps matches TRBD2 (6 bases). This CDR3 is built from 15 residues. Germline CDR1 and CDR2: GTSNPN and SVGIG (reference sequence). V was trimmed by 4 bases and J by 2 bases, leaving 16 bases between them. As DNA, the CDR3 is TGTGCCTGGAACCGAGAGGCGGGACTCACAGATACGCAGTATTTT. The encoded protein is CAWNREAGLTDTQYF. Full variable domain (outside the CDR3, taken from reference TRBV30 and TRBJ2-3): SQTIHQWPATLVQPVGSPLSLECTVEGTSNPNLYWYRQAAGRGLQLLFYSVGIGQISSEVPQNLSASRPQDRQFILSSKKLLLSDSGFYLCAWNREAGLTDTQYFGPGTRLTVL.

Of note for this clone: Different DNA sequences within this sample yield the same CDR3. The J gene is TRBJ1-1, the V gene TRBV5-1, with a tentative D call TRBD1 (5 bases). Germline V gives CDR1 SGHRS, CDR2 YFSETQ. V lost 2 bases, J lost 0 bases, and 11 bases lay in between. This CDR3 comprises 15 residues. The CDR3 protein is CASSFGRQLNTEAFF. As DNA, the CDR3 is TGCGCCAGCAGCTTCGGTCGACAGCTGAACACTGAAGCTTTCTTT.

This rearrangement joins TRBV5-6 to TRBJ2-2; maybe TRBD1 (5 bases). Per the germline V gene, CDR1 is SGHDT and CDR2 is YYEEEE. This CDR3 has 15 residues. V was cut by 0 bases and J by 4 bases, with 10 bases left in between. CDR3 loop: CASSLASRVTGELFF. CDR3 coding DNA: TGTGCCAGCAGCTTGGCGAGCAGGGTCACCGGGGAGCTGTTTTTT.

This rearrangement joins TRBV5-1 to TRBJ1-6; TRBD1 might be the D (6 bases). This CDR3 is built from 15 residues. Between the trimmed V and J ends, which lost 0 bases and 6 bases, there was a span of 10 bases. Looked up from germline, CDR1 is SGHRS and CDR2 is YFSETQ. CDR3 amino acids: CASSLEGRGNSPLHF. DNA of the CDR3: TGCGCCAGCAGCTTGGAGGGCAGGGGTAATTCACCCCTCCACTTT.

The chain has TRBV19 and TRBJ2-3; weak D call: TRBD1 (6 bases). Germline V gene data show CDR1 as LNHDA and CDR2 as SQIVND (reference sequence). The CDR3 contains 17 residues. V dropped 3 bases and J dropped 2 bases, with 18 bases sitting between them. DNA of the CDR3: TGTGCCAGTAGTATGATCATCAACAGGGTAGCCACAGATACGCAGTATTTT. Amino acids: CASSMIINRVATDTQYF.

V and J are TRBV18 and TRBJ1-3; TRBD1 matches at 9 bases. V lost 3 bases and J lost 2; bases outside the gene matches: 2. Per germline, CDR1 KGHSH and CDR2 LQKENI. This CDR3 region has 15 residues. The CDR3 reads CASSPRTGAGNTIYF. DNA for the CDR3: TGTGCCAGCTCACCCAGGACAGGGGCTGGAAACACCATATATTTT.

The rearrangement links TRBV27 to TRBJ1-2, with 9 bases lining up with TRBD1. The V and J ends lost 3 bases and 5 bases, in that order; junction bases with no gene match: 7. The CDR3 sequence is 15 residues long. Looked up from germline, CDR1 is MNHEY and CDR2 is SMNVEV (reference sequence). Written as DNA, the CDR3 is TGTGCCAGCAGTTTTCTGGGGGGACAGGGATATGGCTACACCTTC. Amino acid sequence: CASSFLGGQGYGYTF.

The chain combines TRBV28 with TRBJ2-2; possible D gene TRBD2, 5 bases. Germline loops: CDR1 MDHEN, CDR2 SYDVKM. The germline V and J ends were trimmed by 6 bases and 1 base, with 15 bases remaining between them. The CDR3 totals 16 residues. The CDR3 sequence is CASRLDGSLNTGELFF. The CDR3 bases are TGTGCCAGCAGACTAGACGGCAGCTTGAACACCGGGGAGCTGTTTTTT.

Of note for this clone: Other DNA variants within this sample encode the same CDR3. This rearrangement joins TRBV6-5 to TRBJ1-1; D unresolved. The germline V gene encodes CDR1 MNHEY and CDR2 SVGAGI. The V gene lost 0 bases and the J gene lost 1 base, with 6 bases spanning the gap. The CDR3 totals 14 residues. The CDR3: CASSYSAGNTEAFF. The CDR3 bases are TGTGCCAGCAGTTACTCGGCAGGGAACACTGAAGCTTTCTTT.

As DNA, the CDR3 is TGTGCCAGCAGCTTAGGGCCGGGACAGGGGAGGGAAGGCTACACCTTC. Residues: CASSLGPGQGREGYTF. The V gene is TRBV7-3, the J gene TRBJ1-2, with 10 nucleotides matching TRBD1. Germline V gene sequence: CDR1 SGHTA, CDR2 FQGTGA. Trimming removed 2 bases from V and 8 bases from J; junction bases left unmatched: 11. The CDR3 sequence is 16 residues long.

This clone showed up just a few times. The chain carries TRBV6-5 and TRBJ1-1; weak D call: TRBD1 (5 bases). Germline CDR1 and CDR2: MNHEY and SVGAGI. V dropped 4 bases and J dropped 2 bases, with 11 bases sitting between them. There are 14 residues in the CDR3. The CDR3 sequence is CASSSRAFNTEAFF. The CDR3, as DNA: TGTGCCAGCAGTTCCAGGGCCTTTAACACTGAAGCTTTCTTT.

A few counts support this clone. The CDR3 sequence is CASSVAVTDTQYF. The CDR3 nucleotides read TGTGCCAGCAGCGTAGCCGTCACAGATACGCAGTATTTT. The V and J genes are TRBV9 and TRBJ2-3; D gene uncertain. Germline V lookup: CDR1 SGDLS, CDR2 YYNGEE. The V end was cut by 0 bases, the J end by 2 bases, with 4 bases between. The CDR3 loop spans 13 amino acids.

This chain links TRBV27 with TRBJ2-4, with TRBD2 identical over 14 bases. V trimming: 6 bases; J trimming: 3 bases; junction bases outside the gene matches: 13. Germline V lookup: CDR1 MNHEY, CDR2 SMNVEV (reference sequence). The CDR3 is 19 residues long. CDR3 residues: CASSPNRLGTSGSKNIQYF. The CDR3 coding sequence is TGTGCCAGCAGCCCAAATCGGCTAGGGACTAGCGGGAGCAAAAACATTCAGTACTTC.

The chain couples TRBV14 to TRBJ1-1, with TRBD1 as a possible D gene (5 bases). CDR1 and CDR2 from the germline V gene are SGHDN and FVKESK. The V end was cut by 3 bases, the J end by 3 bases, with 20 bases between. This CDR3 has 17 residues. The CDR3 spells CASSQEFGGLPYTEAFF. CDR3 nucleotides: TGTGCCAGCAGCCAGGAATTCGGGGGATTACCGTACACTGAAGCTTTCTTT.

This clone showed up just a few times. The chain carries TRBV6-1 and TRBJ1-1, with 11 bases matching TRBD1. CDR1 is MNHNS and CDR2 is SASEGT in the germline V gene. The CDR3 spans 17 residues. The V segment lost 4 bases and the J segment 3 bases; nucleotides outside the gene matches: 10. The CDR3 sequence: CASSVFPGQGEDTEAFF. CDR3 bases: TGTGCCAGCAGTGTCTTTCCGGGACAGGGGGAAGACACTGAAGCTTTCTTT.

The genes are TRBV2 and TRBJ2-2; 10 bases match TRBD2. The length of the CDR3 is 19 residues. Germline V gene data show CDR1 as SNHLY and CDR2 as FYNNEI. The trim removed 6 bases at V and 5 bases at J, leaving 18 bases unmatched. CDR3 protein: CASSPGLAVIGTNTGELFF. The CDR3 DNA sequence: TGTGCCAGCAGCCCCGGACTAGCGGTTATAGGGACTAATACCGGGGAGCTGTTTTTT.

The CDR3 loop reads CASSPLGSGANVLTF. The CDR3 DNA reads as TGTGCCAGCAGCCCCCTAGGCTCTGGGGCCAACGTCCTGACTTTC. V usage is TRBV27 and J usage is TRBJ2-6; D not certain. CDR1 is MNHEY and CDR2 is SMNVEV in the germline V gene (reference sequence). This CDR3 comprises 15 residues. V was clipped by 6 bases and J by 0 bases, with 9 bases between them.

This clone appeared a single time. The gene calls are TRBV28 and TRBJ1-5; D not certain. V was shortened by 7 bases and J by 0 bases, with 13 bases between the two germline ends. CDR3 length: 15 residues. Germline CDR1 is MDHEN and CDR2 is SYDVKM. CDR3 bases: TGTGCCAGCACCCGGAGGGCGGATAGCAATCAGCCCCAGCATTTT. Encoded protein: CASTRRADSNQPQHF.

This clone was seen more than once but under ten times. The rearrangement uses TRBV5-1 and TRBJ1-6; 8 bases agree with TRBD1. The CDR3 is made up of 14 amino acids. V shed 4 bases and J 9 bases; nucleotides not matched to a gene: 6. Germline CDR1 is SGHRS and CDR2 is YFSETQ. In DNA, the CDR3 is TGCGCCAGCAGCGAACAGGGGGGAGGTTCACCCCTCCACTTT. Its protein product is CASSEQGGGSPLHF.

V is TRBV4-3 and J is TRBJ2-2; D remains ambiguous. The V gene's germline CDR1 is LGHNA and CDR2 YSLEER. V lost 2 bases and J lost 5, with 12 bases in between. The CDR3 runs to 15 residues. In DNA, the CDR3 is TGCGCCAGCAGCCAAACACTATCTGGGACCGGGGAGCTGTTTTTT. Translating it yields CASSQTLSGTGELFF.

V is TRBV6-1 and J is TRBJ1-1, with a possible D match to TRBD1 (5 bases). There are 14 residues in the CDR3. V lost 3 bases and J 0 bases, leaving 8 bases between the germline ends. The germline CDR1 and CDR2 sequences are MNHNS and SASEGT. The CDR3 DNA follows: TGTGCCAGCAGTGACAAGGGGATGAACACTGAAGCTTTCTTT. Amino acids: CASSDKGMNTEAFF.

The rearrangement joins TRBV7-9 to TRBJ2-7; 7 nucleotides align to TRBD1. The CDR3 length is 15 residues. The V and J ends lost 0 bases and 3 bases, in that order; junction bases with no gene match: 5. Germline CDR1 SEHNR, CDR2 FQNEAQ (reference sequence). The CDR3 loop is CASSLADRALYEQYF. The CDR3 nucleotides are TGTGCCAGCAGCTTAGCCGACAGGGCGCTCTACGAGCAGTACTTC. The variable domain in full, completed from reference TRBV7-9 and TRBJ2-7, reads DTGVSQNPRHKITKRGQNVTFRCDPISEHNRLYWYRQTLGQGPEFLTYFQNEAQLEKSRLLSDRFSAERPKGSFSTLEIQRTEQGDSAMYLCASSLADRALYEQYFGPGTRLTVT.

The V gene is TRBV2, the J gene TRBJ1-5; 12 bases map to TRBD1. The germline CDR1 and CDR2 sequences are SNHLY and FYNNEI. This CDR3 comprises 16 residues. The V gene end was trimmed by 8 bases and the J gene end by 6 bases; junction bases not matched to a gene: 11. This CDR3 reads CASAPWGQGAGQPQHF. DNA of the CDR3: TGTGCCAGCGCCCCATGGGGACAGGGGGCTGGTCAGCCCCAGCATTTT. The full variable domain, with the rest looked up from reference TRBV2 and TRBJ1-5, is EPEVTQTPSHQVTQMGQEVILRCVPISNHLYFYWYRQILGQKVEFLVSFYNNEISEKSEIFDDQFSVERPDGSNFTLKIRSTKLEDSAMYFCASAPWGQGAGQPQHFGDGTRLSIL.

CDR3 loop: CASSPGAGGPYEQYV. In DNA, the CDR3 is TGTGCCAGCAGCCCCGGAGCGGGAGGCCCCTACGAGCAGTACGTC. The chain joins TRBV11-2 to TRBJ2-7; 9 bases match TRBD2. The CDR3 loop spans 15 amino acids. The germline CDR1 and CDR2 sequences are SGHAT and FQNNGV. V lost 5 bases to trimming and J lost 2 bases; unmatched junction nucleotides: 7.

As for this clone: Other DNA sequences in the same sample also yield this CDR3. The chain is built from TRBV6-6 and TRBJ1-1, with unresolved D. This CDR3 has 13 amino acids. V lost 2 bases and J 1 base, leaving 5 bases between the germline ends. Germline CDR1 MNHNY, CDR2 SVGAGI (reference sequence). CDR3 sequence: CASSYSANTEAFF. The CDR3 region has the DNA TGTGCCAGCAGTTACAGCGCGAACACTGAAGCTTTCTTT.